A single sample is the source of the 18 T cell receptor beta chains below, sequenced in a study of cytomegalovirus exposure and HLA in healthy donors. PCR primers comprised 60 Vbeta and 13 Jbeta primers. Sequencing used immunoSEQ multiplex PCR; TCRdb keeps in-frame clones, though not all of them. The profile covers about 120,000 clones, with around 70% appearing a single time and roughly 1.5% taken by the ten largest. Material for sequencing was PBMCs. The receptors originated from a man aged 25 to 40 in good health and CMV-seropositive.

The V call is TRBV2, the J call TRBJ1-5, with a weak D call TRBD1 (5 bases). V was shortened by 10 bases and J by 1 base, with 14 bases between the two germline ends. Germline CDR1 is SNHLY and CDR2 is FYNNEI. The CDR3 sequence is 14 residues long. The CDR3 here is CATGDWGSNQPQHF. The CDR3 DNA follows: TGTGCCACCGGGGACTGGGGGAGCAATCAGCCCCAGCATTTT. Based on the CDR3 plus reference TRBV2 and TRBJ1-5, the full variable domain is EPEVTQTPSHQVTQMGQEVILRCVPISNHLYFYWYRQILGQKVEFLVSFYNNEISEKSEIFDDQFSVERPDGSNFTLKIRSTKLEDSAMYFCATGDWGSNQPQHFGDGTRLSIL.

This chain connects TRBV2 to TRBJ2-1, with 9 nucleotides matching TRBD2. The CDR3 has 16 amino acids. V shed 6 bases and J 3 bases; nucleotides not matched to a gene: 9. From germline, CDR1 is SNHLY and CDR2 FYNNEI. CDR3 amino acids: CASRSLAGAVYNEQFF. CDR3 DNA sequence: TGTGCCAGCAGGTCGTTAGCGGGAGCTGTCTACAATGAGCAGTTCTTC.

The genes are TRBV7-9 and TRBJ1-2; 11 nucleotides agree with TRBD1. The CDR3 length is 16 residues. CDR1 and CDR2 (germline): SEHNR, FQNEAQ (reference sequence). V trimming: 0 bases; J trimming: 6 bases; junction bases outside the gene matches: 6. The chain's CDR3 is CASSLARGTGGHGYTF. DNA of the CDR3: TGTGCCAGCAGCTTAGCGCGGGGGACAGGGGGGCATGGCTACACCTTC.

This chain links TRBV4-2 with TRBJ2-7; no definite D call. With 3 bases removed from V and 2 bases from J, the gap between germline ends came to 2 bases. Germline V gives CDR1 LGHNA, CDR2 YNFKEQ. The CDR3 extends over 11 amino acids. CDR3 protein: CASSHTYEQYF. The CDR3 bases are TGTGCCAGCAGCCATACCTACGAGCAGTACTTC.

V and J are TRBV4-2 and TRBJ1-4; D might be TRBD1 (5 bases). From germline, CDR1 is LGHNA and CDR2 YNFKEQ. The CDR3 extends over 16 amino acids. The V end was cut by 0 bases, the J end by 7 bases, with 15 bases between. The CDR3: CASSQDLGRDGEKLFF. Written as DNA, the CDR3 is TGTGCCAGCAGCCAAGATCTCGGCAGGGATGGTGAAAAACTGTTTTTT.

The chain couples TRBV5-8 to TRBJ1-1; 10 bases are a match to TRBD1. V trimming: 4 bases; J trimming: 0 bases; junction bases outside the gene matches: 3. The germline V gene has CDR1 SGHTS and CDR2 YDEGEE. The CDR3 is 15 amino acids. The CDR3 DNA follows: TGTGCCAGCAGCCGGGACAGGGGCCTGAACACTGAAGCTTTCTTT. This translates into CASSRDRGLNTEAFF.

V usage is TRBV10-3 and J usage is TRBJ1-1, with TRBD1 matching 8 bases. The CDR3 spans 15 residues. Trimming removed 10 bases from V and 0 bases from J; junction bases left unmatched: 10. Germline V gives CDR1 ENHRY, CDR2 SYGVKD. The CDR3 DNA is TGTGCCACCGTAAACCCGGGACAGGTGAACACTGAAGCTTTCTTT. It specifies CATVNPGQVNTEAFF.

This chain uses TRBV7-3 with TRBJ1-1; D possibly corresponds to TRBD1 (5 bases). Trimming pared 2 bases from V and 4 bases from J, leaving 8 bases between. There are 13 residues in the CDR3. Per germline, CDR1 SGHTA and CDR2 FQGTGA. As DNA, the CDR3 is TGTGCCAGCAGCTTACAGGGTGGCACTGAAGCTTTCTTT. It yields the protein CASSLQGGTEAFF.

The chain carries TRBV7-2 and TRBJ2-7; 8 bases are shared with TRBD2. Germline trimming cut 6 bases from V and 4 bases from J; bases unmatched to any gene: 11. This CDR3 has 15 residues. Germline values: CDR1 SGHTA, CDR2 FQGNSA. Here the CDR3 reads CASSRRAGGAYEQYF. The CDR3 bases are TGTGCCAGCAGTCGTAGGGCGGGAGGTGCTTACGAGCAGTACTTC.

The CDR3 region is CASSDWRLAGIDTQYF. CDR3 nucleotides: TGTGCCAGCAGTGATTGGAGACTAGCGGGGATAGATACGCAGTATTTT. V and J are TRBV2 and TRBJ2-3, with 11 bases that match TRBD2. The length of the CDR3 is 16 residues. The germline V gene has CDR1 SNHLY and CDR2 FYNNEI. After removal of 3 bases from V and 5 bases from J, the junction contained 7 bases not matched to a gene.

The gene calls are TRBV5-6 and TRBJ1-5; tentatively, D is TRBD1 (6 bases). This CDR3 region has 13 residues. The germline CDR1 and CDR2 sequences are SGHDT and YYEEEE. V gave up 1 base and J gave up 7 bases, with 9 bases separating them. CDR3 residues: CASSLWGRQPQHF. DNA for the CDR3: TGTGCCAGCAGCTTGTGGGGGCGGCAGCCCCAGCATTTT.

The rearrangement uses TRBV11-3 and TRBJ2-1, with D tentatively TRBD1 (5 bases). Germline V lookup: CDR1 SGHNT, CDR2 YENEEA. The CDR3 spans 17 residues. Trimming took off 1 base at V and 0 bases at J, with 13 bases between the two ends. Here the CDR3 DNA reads TGTGCCAGCAGCTTAGGTTCAGGGCAGATCTCCTACAATGAGCAGTTCTTC. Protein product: CASSLGSGQISYNEQFF. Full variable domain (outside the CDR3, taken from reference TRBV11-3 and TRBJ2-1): EAGVVQSPRYKIIEKKQPVAFWCNPISGHNTLYWYLQNLGQGPELLIRYENEEAVDDSQLPKDRFSAERLKGVDSTLKIQPAELGDSAVYLCASSLGSGQISYNEQFFGPGTRLTVL.

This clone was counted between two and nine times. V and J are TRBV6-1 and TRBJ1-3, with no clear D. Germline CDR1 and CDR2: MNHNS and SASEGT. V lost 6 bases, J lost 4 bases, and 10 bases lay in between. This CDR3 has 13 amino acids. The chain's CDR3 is CASRVASGNTIYF. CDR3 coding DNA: TGTGCCAGCAGGGTAGCATCCGGAAACACCATATATTTT.

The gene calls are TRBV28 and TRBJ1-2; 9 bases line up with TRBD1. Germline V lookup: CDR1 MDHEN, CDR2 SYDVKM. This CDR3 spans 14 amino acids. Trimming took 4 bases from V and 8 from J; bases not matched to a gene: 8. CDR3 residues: CASSSWDRVGGYTF. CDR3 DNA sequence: TGTGCCAGCAGTTCTTGGGACAGGGTTGGGGGCTACACCTTC.

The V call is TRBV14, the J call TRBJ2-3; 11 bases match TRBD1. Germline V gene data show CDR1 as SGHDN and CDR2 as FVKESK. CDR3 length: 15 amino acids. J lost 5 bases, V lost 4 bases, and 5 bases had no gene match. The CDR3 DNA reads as TGTGCCAGCAGCCCTCGGACAGGGGGCGTAGATACGCAGTATTTT. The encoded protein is CASSPRTGGVDTQYF.

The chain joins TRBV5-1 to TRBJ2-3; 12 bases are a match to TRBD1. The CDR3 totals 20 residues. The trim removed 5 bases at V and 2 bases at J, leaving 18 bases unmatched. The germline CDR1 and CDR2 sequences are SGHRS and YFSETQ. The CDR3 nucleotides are TGCGCCAGCAGACCCCGTCCGGGACAGGGGGCGATGGGGAACACAGATACGCAGTATTTT. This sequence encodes CASRPRPGQGAMGNTDTQYF. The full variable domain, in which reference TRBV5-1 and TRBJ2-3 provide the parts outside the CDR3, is KAGVTQTPRYLIKTRGQQVTLSCSPISGHRSVSWYQQTPGQGLQFLFEYFSETQRNKGNFPGRFSGRQFSNSRSEMNVSTLELGDSALYLCASRPRPGQGAMGNTDTQYFGPGTRLTVL.

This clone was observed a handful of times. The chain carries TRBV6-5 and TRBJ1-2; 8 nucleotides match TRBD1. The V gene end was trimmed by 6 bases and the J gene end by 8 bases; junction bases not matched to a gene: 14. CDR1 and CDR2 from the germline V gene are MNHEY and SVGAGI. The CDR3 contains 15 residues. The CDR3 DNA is TGTGCCAGCAGCGCGACAGGGGTTGGTACTTGGGGCTACACCTTC. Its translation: CASSATGVGTWGYTF.

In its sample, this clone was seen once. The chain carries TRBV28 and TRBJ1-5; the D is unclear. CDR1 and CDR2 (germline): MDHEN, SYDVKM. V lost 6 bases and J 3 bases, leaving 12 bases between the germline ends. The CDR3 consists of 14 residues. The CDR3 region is CASSRTDHNQPQHF. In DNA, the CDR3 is TGTGCCAGCAGCCGTACAGATCACAATCAGCCCCAGCATTTT. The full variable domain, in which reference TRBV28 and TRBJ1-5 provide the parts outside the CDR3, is DVKVTQSSRYLVKRTGEKVFLECVQDMDHENMFWYRQDPGLGLRLIYFSYDVKMKEKGDIPEGYSVSREKKERFSLILESASTNQTSMYLCASSRTDHNQPQHFGDGTRLSIL.